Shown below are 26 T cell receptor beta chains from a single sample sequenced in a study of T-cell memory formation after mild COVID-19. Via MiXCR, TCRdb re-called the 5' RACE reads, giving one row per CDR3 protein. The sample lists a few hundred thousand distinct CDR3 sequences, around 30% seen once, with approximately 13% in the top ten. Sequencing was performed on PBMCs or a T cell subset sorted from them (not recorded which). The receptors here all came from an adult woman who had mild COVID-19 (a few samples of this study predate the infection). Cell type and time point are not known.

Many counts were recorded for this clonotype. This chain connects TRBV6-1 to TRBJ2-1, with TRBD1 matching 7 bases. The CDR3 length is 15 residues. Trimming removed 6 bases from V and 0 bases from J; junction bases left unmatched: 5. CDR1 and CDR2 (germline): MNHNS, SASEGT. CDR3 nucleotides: TGTGCCAGCAGCAGGACAGGACGCTCCTACAATGAGCAGTTCTTC. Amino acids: CASSRTGRSYNEQFF.

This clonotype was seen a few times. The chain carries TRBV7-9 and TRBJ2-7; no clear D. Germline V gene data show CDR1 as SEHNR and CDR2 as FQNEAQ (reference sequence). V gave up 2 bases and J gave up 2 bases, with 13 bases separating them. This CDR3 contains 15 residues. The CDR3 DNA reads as TGTGCCAGCAGCTTAAAGAGTTTAGGCACCTACGAGCAGTACTTC. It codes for CASSLKSLGTYEQYF.

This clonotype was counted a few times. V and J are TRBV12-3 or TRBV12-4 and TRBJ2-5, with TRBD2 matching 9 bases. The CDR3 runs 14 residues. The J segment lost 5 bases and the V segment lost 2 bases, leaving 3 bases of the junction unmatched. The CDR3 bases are TGTGCCAGCAGTTTAAGCGGGAGGACGGAGACCCAGTACTTC. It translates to CASSLSGRTETQYF.

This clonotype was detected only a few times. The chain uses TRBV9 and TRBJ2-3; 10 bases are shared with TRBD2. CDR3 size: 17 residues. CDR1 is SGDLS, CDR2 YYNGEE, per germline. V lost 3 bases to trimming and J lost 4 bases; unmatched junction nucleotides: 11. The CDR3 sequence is CASSGLASGSSSDTQYF. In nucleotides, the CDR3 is TGTGCCAGCAGCGGACTTGCTAGCGGGAGTTCCTCAGATACGCAGTATTTT.

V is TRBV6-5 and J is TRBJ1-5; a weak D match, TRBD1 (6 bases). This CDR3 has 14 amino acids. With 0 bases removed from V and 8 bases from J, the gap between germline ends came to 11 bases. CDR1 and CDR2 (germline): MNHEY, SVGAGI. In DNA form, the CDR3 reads TGTGCCAGCAGTTACTCGTCGGGGGCGAAGCCCCAGCATTTT. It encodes CASSYSSGAKPQHF.

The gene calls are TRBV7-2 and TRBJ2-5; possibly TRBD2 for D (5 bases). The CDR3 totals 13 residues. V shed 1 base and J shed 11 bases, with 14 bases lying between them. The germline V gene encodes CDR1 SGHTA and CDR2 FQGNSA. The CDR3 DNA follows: TGTGCCAGCAGCTTAGATCTAGCCTTGCCTCAGTACTTC. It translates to CASSLDLALPQYF.

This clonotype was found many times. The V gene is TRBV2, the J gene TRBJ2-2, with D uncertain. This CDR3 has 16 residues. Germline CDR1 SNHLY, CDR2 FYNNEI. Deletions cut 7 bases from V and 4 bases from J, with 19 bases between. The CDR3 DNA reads TGTGCCAGCACTAACGAGGCCCCTAGGCCCACCGGGGAGCTGTTTTTT. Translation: CASTNEAPRPTGELFF. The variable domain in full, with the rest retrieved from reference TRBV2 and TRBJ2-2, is EPEVTQTPSHQVTQMGQEVILRCVPISNHLYFYWYRQILGQKVEFLVSFYNNEISEKSEIFDDQFSVERPDGSNFTLKIRSTKLEDSAMYFCASTNEAPRPTGELFFGEGSRLTVL.

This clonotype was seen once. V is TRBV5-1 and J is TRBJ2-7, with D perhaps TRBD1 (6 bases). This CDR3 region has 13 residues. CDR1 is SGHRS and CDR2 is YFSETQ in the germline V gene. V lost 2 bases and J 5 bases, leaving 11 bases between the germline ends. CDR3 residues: CASSFEGVHEQYF. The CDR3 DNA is TGCGCCAGCAGCTTCGAGGGGGTGCACGAGCAGTACTTC.

CDR3 protein: CASSSDTVATDTQYF. The CDR3 DNA reads as TGTGCCAGCAGTTCCGATACGGTGGCCACAGATACGCAGTATTTT. The chain is built from TRBV27 and TRBJ2-3, with unresolved D. Germline CDR1 and CDR2: MNHEY and SMNVEV (reference sequence). Between the trimmed V and J ends, which lost 4 bases and 2 bases, there was a span of 13 bases. The CDR3 is made up of 15 amino acids.

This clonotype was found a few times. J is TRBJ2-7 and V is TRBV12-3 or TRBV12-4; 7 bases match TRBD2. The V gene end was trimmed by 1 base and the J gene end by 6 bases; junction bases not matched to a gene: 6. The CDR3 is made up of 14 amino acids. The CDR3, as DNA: TGTGCCAGCAGTTTAGAGGGAGGGCAGAGCGAGCAGTACTTC. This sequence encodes CASSLEGGQSEQYF.

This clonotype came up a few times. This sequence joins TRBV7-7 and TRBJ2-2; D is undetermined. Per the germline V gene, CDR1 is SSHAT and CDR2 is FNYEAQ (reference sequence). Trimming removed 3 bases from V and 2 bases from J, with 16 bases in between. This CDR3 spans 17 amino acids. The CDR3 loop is CASSLEPGPYNTGELFF. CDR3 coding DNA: TGTGCCAGCAGCTTGGAACCGGGCCCTTATAACACCGGGGAGCTGTTTTTT.

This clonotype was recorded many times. CDR3 loop: CASGRPAGGTDTQYF. The CDR3 nucleotides are TGTGCCAGCGGTAGACCGGCGGGGGGCACAGATACGCAGTATTTT. The rearrangement links TRBV2 to TRBJ2-3, with TRBD2 matching 7 bases. V was pared by 8 bases and J by 1 base, with 9 bases of the junction left unmatched. CDR1 and CDR2 (germline): SNHLY, FYNNEI. The CDR3 runs 15 residues.

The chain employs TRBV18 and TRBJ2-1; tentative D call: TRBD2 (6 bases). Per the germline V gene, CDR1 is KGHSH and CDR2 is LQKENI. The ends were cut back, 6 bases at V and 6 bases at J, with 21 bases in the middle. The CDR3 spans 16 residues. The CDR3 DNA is TGTGCCAGCTCGCCCGGGAGTGAGAGCCTCGTCAATGAGCAGTTCTTC. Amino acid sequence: CASSPGSESLVNEQFF.

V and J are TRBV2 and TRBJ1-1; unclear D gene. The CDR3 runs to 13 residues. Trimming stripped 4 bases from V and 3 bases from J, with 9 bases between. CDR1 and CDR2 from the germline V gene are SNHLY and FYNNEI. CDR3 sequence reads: CASSVEEDTEAFF. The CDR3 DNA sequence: TGTGCCAGCAGTGTCGAAGAGGACACTGAAGCTTTCTTT.

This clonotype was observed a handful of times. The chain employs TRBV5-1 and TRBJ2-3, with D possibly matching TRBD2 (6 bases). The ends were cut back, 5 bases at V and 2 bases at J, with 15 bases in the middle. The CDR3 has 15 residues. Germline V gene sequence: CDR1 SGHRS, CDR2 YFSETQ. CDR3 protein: CASRKEGQNTDTQYF. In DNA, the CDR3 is TGCGCCAGCAGAAAGGAGGGCCAAAACACAGATACGCAGTATTTT. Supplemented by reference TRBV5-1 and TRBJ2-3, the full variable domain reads KAGVTQTPRYLIKTRGQQVTLSCSPISGHRSVSWYQQTPGQGLQFLFEYFSETQRNKGNFPGRFSGRQFSNSRSEMNVSTLELGDSALYLCASRKEGQNTDTQYFGPGTRLTVL.

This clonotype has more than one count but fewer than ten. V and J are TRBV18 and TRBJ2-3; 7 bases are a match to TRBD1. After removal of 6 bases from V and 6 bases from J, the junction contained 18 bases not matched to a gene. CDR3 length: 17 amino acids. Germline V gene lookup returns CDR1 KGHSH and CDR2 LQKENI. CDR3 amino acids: CASSFTARTGQGDTQYF. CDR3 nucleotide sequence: TGTGCCAGCTCCTTCACGGCCCGGACAGGCCAGGGGGATACGCAGTATTTT.

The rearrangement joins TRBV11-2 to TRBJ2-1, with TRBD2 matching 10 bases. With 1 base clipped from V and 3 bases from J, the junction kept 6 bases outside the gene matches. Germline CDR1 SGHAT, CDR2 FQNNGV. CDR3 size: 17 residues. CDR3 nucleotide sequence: TGTGCCAGCAGCTTAGTTGGTAGCGGGAGGATCTACAATGAGCAGTTCTTC. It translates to CASSLVGSGRIYNEQFF.

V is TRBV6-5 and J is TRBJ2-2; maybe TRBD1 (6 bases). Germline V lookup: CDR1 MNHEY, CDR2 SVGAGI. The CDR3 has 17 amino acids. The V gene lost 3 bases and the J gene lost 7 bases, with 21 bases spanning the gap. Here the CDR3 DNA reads TGTGCCAGCAGTTATTCAGTGGGACAAGGCGGACACGGGGAGCTGTTTTTT. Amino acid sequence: CASSYSVGQGGHGELFF.

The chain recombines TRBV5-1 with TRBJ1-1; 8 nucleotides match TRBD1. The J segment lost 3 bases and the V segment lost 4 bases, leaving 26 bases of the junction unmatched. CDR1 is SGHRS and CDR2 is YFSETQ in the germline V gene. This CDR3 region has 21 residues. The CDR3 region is CASSERGTRGQGQVGDTEAFF. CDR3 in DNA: TGCGCCAGCAGCGAAAGGGGTACCAGAGGACAGGGACAAGTAGGGGACACTGAAGCTTTCTTT.

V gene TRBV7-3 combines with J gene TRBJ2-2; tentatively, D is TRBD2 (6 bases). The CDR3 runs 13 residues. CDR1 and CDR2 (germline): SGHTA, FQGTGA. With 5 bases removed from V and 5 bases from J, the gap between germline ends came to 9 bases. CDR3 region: CASSVGLTGELFF. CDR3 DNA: TGTGCCAGCAGCGTCGGACTAACCGGGGAGCTGTTTTTT.

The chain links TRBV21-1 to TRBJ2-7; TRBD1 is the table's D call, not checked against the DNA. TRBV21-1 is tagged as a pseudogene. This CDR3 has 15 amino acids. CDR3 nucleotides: TGTGCCAGCAGCATTTACAGGGAGACCTCGGGCGAGCAGTACTTC. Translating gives CASSIYRETSGEQYF.

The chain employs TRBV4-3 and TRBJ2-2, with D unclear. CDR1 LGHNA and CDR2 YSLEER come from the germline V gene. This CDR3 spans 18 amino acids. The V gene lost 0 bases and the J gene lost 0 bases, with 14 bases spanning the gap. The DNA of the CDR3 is TGCGCCAGCAGCCAAGAAGGTGGCCGAACCGCGAACACCGGGGAGCTGTTTTTT. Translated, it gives CASSQEGGRTANTGELFF.

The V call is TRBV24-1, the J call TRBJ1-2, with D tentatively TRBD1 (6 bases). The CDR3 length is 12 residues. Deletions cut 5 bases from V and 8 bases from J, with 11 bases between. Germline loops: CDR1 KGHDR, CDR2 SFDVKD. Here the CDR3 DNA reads TGTGCCACCAGTGTCGACAGGACCGGCTACACCTTC. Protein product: CATSVDRTGYTF.

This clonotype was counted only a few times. The CDR3 coding sequence is TGTGCCAGCAGGCAGGGCCCTAGCACAGATACGCAGTATTTT. Translated: CASRQGPSTDTQYF. The rearrangement links TRBV12-3 or TRBV12-4 to TRBJ2-3; D may be TRBD1 (5 bases). The CDR3 spans 14 residues. Trimming left V 6 bases short and J 0 bases short, with 10 bases between.

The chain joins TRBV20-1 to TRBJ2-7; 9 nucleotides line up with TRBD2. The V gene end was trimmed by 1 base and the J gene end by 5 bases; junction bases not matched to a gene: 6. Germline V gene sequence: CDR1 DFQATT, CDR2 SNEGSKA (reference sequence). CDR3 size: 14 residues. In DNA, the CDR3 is TGCAGTGCTAGAGTGCGGGAGGGCCTCAACGAGCAGTACTTC. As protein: CSARVREGLNEQYF.

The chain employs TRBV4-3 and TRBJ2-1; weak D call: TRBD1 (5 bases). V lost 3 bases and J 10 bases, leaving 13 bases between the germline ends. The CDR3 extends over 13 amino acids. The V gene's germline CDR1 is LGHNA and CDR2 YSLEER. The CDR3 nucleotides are TGCGCCAGCAGCCAGCCACCCGACAGAGAGCAGTTCTTC. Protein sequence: CASSQPPDREQFF.